The TCR beta chain described here comes from a study of T cells in women clearing cervical HPV infection. Looking at the study overall: Case blood drawn at lesion detection; control blood after infection cleared. Study findings and constraints: Combining TCR richness with V gene abundances gave around 0.87 AUC.

A word on this clone: The antigen is not known. The DNA ends 3 residues before the CDR3 does, and the rest of the CDR3 is filled in from the germline J gene.

Method: immunoSEQ multiplex PCR; TCRdb's copy keeps in-frame clones and lacks some. This repertoire includes under 45,000 clones. This CDR3 region has 15 residues. Per the germline V gene, CDR1 is DFQATT and CDR2 is SNEGSKA (reference sequence). V lost 0 bases to trimming and J lost 2 bases, with 14 bases between them. The specimen sequenced was blood buffy coat. This clonotype originated in a woman between 18 and 69 years old with a cervical HPV16 infection that either progressed to CIN3+ or cleared (not recorded which). The chain couples TRBV20-1 to TRBJ2-7; D is perhaps TRBD2 (6 bases). This chain's CDR3 is CSARDHRGSTYEQYF. CDR3 bases read: TGCAGTGCTAGAGATCACCGGGGGAGTACCTACGAG.